One and the same sample provided the 10 T cell receptor beta chains below, sequenced in a study of T cell responses to AZD1222 COVID-19 vaccine. Measured with immunoSEQ multiplex PCR; TCRdb has only the in-frame clones, and not every one. The sample includes more than 75,000 clones, roughly nine tenths seen only once; the top ten take approximately 5.2%. The source was peripheral blood, collected on day 0 of AZD1222 vaccination. Every receptor here comes from an adult in good health.

The chain links TRBV10-1 to TRBJ2-7, with D unclear. This CDR3 spans 13 amino acids. The germline V gene has CDR1 WNHNN and CDR2 SYGVQD (reference sequence). Trimming took 6 bases from V and 3 from J, leaving 12 bases between them. CDR3 coding DNA: TGCGCCAGCAGCCGCCGGACCTACTACGAGCAGTACTTC. This translates into CASSRRTYYEQYF.

The chain has TRBV10-3 and TRBJ2-3, with D tentatively TRBD1 (6 bases). The germline V and J ends were trimmed by 10 bases and 0 bases, with 11 bases remaining between them. The CDR3 runs to 13 residues. Germline V gene data show CDR1 as ENHRY and CDR2 as SYGVKD. The CDR3 DNA is TGTGCCACCCGGACAGCTAGCACAGATACGCAGTATTTT. It yields the protein CATRTASTDTQYF.

The gene calls are TRBV12-3 or TRBV12-4 and TRBJ1-6, with D maybe TRBD1 (5 bases). The CDR3 is 13 amino acids. Trimming left V 2 bases short and J 10 bases short, with 9 bases between. The CDR3 bases are TGTGCCAGCAGTTTAATGAGGGACTCACCCCTCCACTTT. It yields the protein CASSLMRDSPLHF.

CDR3 amino acids: CASSSTVFNSPLHF. DNA for the CDR3: TGTGCCAGCAGTTCGACAGTGTTTAATTCACCCCTCCACTTT. The V gene is TRBV27, the J gene TRBJ1-6; D may be TRBD1 (5 bases). Germline assignment: CDR1 MNHEY and CDR2 SMNVEV (reference sequence). Trimming took 4 bases from V and 6 from J, leaving 10 bases between them. The CDR3 covers 14 residues.

The chain recombines TRBV6-2 or TRBV6-3 with TRBJ1-5; D remains ambiguous. The V gene lost 6 bases and the J gene lost 0 bases, with 12 bases spanning the gap. CDR3 length: 15 amino acids. The germline V gene encodes CDR1 MNHEY and CDR2 SVGEGT. CDR3 residues: CASSVTSHSNQPQHF. The CDR3, as DNA: TGTGCCAGCAGCGTCACATCCCATAGCAATCAGCCCCAGCATTTT.

The V gene is TRBV30, the J gene TRBJ1-2; no firm D call. V lost 6 bases to trimming and J lost 8 bases, with 13 bases between them. Germline CDR1 is GTSNPN and CDR2 is SVGIG (reference sequence). The CDR3 totals 11 residues. The chain's CDR3 is CACGWLGGYTF. As DNA, the CDR3 is TGTGCCTGCGGGTGGTTGGGGGGCTACACCTTC. Complete variable domain (other parts from reference TRBV30 and TRBJ1-2): SQTIHQWPATLVQPVGSPLSLECTVEGTSNPNLYWYRQAAGRGLQLLFYSVGIGQISSEVPQNLSASRPQDRQFILSSKKLLLSDSGFYLCACGWLGGYTFGSGTRLTVV.

This clone has just one count. The chain employs TRBV5-3 and TRBJ1-2, with 8 nucleotides matching TRBD1. TRBV5-3 is an ORF, with its function uncertain. CDR3 length: 15 amino acids. V trimming: 4 bases; J trimming: 0 bases; junction bases outside the gene matches: 5. The CDR3 protein is CARSDRGLANYGYTF. The CDR3 DNA reads as TGTGCCAGAAGCGACAGGGGTCTGGCTAACTATGGCTACACCTTC.

This chain uses TRBV15 with TRBJ1-3; D gene unclear. The CDR3 sequence is 16 residues long. The V and J ends lost 1 base and 2 bases respectively, with 12 bases between them. Per germline, CDR1 LNHNV and CDR2 YYDKDF (reference sequence). The CDR3 coding sequence is TGTGCCACCAGCAGAGTTGTAGGAGTTACTGGAAACACCATATATTTT. It specifies CATSRVVGVTGNTIYF.

The gene calls are TRBV7-8 and TRBJ1-2, with 8 bases that match TRBD1. The ends lost 1 base at V and 8 bases at J; junction bases unmatched: 6. The V gene's germline CDR1 is SGHVS and CDR2 FQNEAQ. This CDR3 has 14 residues. The CDR3 loop is CASSLGTGFDGYTF. The CDR3 coding sequence is TGTGCCAGCAGCTTAGGGACAGGGTTCGACGGCTACACCTTC.

The chain uses TRBV5-5 and TRBJ1-2; 9 bases line up with TRBD1. The CDR3 extends over 14 amino acids. Unmatched junction bases numbered 6, after V lost 2 bases and J lost 7 bases. CDR1 and CDR2 from the germline V gene are SGHKS and YYEKEE (reference sequence). The CDR3 nucleotides are TGTGCCAGCAGCTTTAACAGGGGGCAAGGTGGCTACACCTTC. This encodes CASSFNRGQGGYTF.